This TCR beta chain was sequenced during a study of beta chain features in type 1 diabetes. Study observations and caveats: Insertions at VDJ junctions were less frequent in type 1 diabetes patients. These patients also deleted more nucleotides at the same junctions. Shortening that was moderate but significant affected the TCRB CDR3s of Type 1 diabetes patients in all four CD4+ subsets.

Via the markers CD45RO/CCR7/CD25/CD127/CD95/CD27, stem cell-like memory, regulatory, central memory and naive CD4+ cells were sorted. Reverse transcribing all isolated RNA meant expressed TCRB transcripts were sequenced. Clones were read by immunoSEQ multiplex PCR, and TCRdb kept only the in-frame ones, dropping some. The table has hundreds of thousands of clones, around an eighth seen once. Only a few counts were recorded for this clone. Antigen unknown. This sequence originates from a man aged 18 to 29 with type 1 diabetes. Sequencing input: naive CD4+ T cells from blood.

CDR3 nucleotide sequence: TGTGCCAGCAGCTATCCGGGACAGGGAACCCACAATGAGCAGTTCTTC. This sequence encodes CASSYPGQGTHNEQFF. The J gene is TRBJ2-1, the V gene TRBV7-3; 9 bases are shared with TRBD1. From germline, CDR1 is SGHTA and CDR2 FQGTGA. Unmatched junction bases numbered 9, after V lost 4 bases and J lost 5 bases. This CDR3 spans 16 amino acids.